The rows below give T cell receptor beta chains drawn from one sample of a study of OX40 agonist ivuxolimab in advanced cancers. Produced via immunoSEQ multiplex PCR; TCRdb's table is partial and in-frame only. This sample carries 75,000 to 80,000 clones, 87% of them seen once, and the ten largest clones take 6.2%. Material: CD4+ or CD8+ T cells sorted from blood, obtained in a trial of the OX40 agonist ivuxolimab. The origin of the receptors is an adult with an advanced solid tumor such as melanoma, head and neck, liver or kidney cancer. CDR3s include the opening cysteine and the closing phenylalanine or tryptophan. Each record gives: J gene, V gene, CDR3 length, clone size, CDR3 protein. Expanded clones get a size class; other rows say once, few or many, or leave the size out.

. TRBV5-4 14 . CASSLSGGSYEQYF
TRBJ1-2 TRBV28 13 . CASSLGRVEGYTF
TRBJ1-3 TRBV7-2 15 few CASSADSGSGNTIYF
TRBJ1-6 TRBV2 14 . CAGRTGFGNSPLHF
TRBJ2-1 TRBV9 15 . CASTQRPGQGYEQFF
TRBJ1-1 TRBV6-5 15 . CASSYGEGIGTEAFF
TRBJ2-7 TRBV28 15 . CASNQLGTGPDEQYF
TRBJ2-4 TRBV28 15 . CASRTPGGPGNIQYF
TRBJ2-2 TRBV6-4 14 few CASRMEGGGGELFF
TRBJ2-2 TRBV19 15 . CASSRRSGSTGELFF
TRBJ2-7 TRBV5-1 11 . CASSLEYEQYF
TRBJ2-1 TRBV28 13 . CASSLLAGSEQFF
TRBJ1-5 TRBV30 14 . CAWSVRQGNQPQHF
TRBJ2-1 TRBV5-1 16 . CASSLGGTGSYNEQFF
TRBJ1-1 TRBV11-2 13 . CASSLGQGREAFF
TRBJ1-5 TRBV7-9 13 . CASSRQVNQPQHF
TRBJ2-3 TRBV29-1 13 few CSVDGLSTDTQYF
TRBJ2-3 TRBV5-1 14 . CASSWTPYEDTQYF
TRBJ1-4 TRBV5-5 15 . CASSLDGIGRGKLFF
TRBJ1-4 TRBV5-6 15 . CASSLAVGGDEKLFF
TRBJ1-1 TRBV5-1 14 . CASSIGQGKTEAFF
TRBJ1-1 TRBV28 12 . CASSFWATEAFF
TRBJ1-3 TRBV7-2 17 . CASSSSGTAISGNTIYF
TRBJ2-7 TRBV5-6 15 . CASSLGTGQSYEQYF
TRBJ1-5 TRBV20-1 11 . CSASGDQPQHF
TRBJ1-4 TRBV2 18 . CASSENYLGIRVGEKLFF
TRBJ2-7 TRBV2 12 . CASSIEVYEQYF
TRBJ1-1 TRBV10-2 15 . CASSERDWANTEAFF
TRBJ1-3 TRBV9 15 few CASSVSGRGQDTIYF
TRBJ1-1 TRBV18 15 . CASSPRNNPNTEAFF
TRBJ2-1 TRBV10-3 17 . CAISDRASFISYNEQFF
TRBJ1-2 TRBV19 15 . CASSIKLQERYGYTF
TRBJ1-1 TRBV5-4 15 . CASSPGRGTYTEAFF